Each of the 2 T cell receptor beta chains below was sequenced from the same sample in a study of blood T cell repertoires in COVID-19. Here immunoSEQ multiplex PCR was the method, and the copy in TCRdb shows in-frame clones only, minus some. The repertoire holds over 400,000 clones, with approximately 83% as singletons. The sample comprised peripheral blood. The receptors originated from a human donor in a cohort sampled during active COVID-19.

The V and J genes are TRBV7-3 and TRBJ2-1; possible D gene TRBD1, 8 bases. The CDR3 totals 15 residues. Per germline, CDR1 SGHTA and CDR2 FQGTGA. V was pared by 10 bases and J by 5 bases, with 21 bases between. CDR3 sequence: CANDTDRAGDNEQFF. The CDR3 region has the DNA TGTGCCAATGATACGGACAGGGCGGGGGACAATGAGCAGTTCTTC.

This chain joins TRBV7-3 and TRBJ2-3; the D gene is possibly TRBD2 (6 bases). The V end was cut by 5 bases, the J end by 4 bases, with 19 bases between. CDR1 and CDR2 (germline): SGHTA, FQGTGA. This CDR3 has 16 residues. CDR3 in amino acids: CASSPTLGGKSDTQYF. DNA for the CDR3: TGTGCCAGCAGCCCTACTCTGGGGGGAAAGTCAGATACGCAGTATTTT.